This TCR beta chain was profiled in a study of T cells after yellow fever vaccination. From the 5' RACE reads, TCRdb called clonotypes with MiXCR, one entry per CDR3 protein. Among about 310,000 distinct CDR3 sequences listed, 3% to 4.5% were seen once. The table lists this clonotype with a few counts. V shed 6 bases, J shed 9 bases, and the junction held 14 bases outside the gene matches. The V gene's germline CDR1 is DFQATT and CDR2 SNEGSKA (reference sequence). There are 14 residues in the CDR3. The source material was PBMCs, sampled on the day of the yellow fever booster vaccination. The V call is TRBV20-1, the J call TRBJ2-1, with 7 bases matching TRBD1. The receptor was isolated from a young man who received the YFV17D yellow fever vaccine. CDR3 sequence reads: CSALPETGHREQFF. The CDR3 DNA is TGCAGTGCCCTGCCTGAGACAGGGCATCGTGAGCAGTTCTTC.